The entry below gives a single T cell receptor beta chain sequence along with its context. The data were obtained in a study of monozygotic twins with inflammatory bowel disease. TCRdb reprocessed the 5' RACE reads and keeps a single row for each CDR3 protein, giving no DNA. Its listing shows more than 120,000 distinct CDR3 sequences. Sequenced sample: blood. The receptor's source is a human donor with ulcerative colitis or Crohn's disease, or a healthy co-twin of an affected twin (not recorded which).

The CDR3: CSARTGPTEEYF. This rearrangement joins TRBV20-1 to TRBJ2-3; without DNA, the TCRdb call of TRBD2 cannot be checked. Germline V CDR1 and CDR2: DFQATT, SNEGSKA (reference sequence). The CDR3 sequence is 12 residues long.